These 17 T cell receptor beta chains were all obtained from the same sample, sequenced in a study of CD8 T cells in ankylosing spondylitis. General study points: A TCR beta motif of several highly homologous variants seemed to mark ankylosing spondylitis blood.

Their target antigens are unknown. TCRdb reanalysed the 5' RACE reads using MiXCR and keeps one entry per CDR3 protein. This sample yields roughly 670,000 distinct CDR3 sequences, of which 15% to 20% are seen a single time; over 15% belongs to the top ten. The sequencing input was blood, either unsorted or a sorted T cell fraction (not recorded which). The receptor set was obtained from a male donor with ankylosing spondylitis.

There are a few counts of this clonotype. CDR3 DNA: TGTGCCAGCAGTTACCCCGGGACAGGGGGCTACATTCAGTACTTC. It encodes CASSYPGTGGYIQYF. The gene calls are TRBV6-5 and TRBJ2-4; 12 bases align to TRBD1. V lost 2 bases to trimming and J lost 8 bases; unmatched junction nucleotides: 4. This CDR3 spans 15 amino acids. The germline V gene has CDR1 MNHEY and CDR2 SVGAGI.

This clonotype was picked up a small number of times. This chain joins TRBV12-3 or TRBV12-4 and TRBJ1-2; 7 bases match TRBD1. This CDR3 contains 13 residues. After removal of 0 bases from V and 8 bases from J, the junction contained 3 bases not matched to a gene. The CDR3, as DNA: TGTGCCAGCAGTTTAGCCACAGGGGACGGCTACACCTTC. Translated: CASSLATGDGYTF.

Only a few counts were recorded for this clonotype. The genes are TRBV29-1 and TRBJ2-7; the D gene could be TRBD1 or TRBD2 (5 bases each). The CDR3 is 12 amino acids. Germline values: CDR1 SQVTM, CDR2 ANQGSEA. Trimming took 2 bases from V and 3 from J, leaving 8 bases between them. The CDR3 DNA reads TGCAGCGTTGAAACTAGGGGCTACGAGCAGTACTTC. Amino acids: CSVETRGYEQYF.

In nucleotides, the CDR3 is TGCAGTGCTAGAGGGACATTCGGCGGGGAGCTGTTTTTT. Encoded protein: CSARGTFGGELFF. The chain is built from TRBV20-1 and TRBJ2-2; possibly TRBD1 for D (5 bases). The CDR3 extends over 13 amino acids. The V end lost 1 base, the J end lost 7 bases, and 10 bases lay between the germline ends. The germline V gene has CDR1 DFQATT and CDR2 SNEGSKA (reference sequence).

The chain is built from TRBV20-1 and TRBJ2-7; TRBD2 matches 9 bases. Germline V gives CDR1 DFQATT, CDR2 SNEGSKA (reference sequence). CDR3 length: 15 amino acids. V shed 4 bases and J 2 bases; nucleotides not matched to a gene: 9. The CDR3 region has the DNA TGCAGTGCTACTACAAGACTAGCGGAGACCTACGAGCAGTACTTC. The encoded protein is CSATTRLAETYEQYF.

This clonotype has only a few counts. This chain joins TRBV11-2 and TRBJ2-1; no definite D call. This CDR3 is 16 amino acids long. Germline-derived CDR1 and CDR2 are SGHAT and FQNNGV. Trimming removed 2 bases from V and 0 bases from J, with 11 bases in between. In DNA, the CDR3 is TGTGCCAGCAGCTTATTTGCTCCCCACTCCTACAATGAGCAGTTCTTC. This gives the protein CASSLFAPHSYNEQFF.

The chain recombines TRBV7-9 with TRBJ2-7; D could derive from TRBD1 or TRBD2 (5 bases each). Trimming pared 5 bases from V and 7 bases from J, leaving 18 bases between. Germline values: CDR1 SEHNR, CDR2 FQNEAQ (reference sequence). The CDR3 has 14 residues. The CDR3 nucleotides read TGTGCCAGCAGCGACGACACGGGGCAAGGGGAGCAGTACTTC. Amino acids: CASSDDTGQGEQYF.

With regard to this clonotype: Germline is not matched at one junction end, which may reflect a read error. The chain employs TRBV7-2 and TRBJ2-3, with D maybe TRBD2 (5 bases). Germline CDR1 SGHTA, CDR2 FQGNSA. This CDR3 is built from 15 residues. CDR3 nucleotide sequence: TGTGCCAGCAACTTACCTGGAGGAGCCACAGATACGCAGTATTTT. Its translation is CASNLPGGATDTQYF.

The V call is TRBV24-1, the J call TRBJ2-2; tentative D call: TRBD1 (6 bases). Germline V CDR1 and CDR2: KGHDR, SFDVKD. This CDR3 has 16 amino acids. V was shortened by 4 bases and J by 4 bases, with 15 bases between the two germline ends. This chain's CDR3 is CATSDPRTASTGELFF. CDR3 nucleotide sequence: TGTGCCACCAGTGACCCCCGGACAGCCTCCACCGGGGAGCTGTTTTTT.

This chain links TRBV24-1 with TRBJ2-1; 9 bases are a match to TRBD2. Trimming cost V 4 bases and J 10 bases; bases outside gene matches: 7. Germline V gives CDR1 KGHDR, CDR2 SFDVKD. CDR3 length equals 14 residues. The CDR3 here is CATSDGGGVREQFF. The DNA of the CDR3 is TGTGCCACCAGTGACGGCGGGGGGGTCCGAGAGCAGTTCTTC.

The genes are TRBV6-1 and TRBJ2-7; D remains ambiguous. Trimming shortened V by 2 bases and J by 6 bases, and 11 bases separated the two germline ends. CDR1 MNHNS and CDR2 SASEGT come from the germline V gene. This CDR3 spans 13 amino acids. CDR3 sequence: CASSEIGPSEQYF. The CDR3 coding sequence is TGTGCCAGCAGTGAAATAGGTCCTTCCGAGCAGTACTTC.

The CDR3 bases are TGTGCCAGCAGCCAAGACACGTACCAAGAGACCCAGTACTTC. It translates to CASSQDTYQETQYF. The J gene is TRBJ2-5, the V gene TRBV3-1, with D hard to call. The CDR3 covers 14 residues. The germline gives CDR1 LGHDT, CDR2 YNNKEL (reference sequence). V lost 0 bases and J 0 bases, leaving 5 bases between the germline ends.

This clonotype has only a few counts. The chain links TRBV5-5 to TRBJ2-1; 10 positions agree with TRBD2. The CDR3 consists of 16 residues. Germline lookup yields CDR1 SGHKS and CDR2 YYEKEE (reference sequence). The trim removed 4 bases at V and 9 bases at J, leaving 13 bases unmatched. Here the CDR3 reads CASSVSPTSGMSEQFF. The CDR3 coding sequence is TGTGCCAGCAGCGTATCCCCCACTAGCGGGATGAGTGAGCAGTTCTTC.

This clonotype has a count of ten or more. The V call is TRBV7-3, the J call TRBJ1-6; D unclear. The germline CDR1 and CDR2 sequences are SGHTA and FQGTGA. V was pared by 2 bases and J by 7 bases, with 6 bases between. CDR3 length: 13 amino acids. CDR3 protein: CASSLDGNSPLHF. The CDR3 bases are TGTGCCAGCAGCTTAGATGGGAATTCACCCCTCCACTTT.

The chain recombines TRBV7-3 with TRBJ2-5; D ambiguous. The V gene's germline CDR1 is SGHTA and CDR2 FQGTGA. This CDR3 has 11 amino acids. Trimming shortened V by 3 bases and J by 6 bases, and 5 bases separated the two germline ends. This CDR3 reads CASSFSQTQYF. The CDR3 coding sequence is TGTGCCAGCAGCTTTTCTCAGACCCAGTACTTC.

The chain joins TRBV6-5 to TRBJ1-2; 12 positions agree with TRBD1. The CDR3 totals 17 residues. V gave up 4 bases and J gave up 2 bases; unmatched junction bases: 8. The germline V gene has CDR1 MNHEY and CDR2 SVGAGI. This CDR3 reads CASSWDRGHPTNYGYTF. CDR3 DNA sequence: TGTGCCAGCAGTTGGGACAGGGGGCACCCCACCAACTATGGCTACACCTTC.

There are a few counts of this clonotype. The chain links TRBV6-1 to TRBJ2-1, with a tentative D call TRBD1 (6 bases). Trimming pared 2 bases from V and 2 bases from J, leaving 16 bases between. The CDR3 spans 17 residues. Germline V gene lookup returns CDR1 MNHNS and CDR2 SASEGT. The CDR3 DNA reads TGTGCCAGCAGTGAACTGGTCAGACAGGTGGCCTACAATGAGCAGTTCTTC. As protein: CASSELVRQVAYNEQFF.